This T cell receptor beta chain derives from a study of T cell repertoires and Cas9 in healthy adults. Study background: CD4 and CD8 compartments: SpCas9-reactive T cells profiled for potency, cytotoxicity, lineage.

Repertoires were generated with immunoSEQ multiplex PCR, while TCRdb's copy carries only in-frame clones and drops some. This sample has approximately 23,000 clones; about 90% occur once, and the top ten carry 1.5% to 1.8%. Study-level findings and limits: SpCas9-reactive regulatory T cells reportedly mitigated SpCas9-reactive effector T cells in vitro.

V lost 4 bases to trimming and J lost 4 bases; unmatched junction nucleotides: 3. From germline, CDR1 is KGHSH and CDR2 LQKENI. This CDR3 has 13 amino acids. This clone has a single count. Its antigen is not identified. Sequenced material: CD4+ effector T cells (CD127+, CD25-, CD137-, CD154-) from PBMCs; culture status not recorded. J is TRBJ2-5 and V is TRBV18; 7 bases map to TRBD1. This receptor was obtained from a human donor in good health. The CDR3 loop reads CASSQGAGETQYF. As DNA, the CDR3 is TGTGCCAGCTCACAGGGGGCCGGAGAGACCCAGTACTTC.